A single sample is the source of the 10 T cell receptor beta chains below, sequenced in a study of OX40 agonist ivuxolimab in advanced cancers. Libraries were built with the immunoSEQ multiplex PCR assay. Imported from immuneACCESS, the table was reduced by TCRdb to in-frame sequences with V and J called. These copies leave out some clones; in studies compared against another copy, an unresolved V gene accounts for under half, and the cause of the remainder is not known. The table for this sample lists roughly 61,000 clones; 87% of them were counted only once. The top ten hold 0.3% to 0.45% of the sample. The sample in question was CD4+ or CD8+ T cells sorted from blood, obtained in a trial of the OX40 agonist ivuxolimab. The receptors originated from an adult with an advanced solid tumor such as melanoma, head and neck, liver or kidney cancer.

The CDR3 DNA sequence: TGTGCCAGCAGGGCAGGGGGCCCGAACACTGAAGCTTTCTTT. Protein sequence: CASRAGGPNTEAFF. This rearrangement joins TRBV6-5 to TRBJ1-1; 8 bases align to TRBD1. Germline loops: CDR1 MNHEY, CDR2 SVGAGI. The CDR3 runs to 14 residues. Losses at the gene ends were 6 bases for V and 1 base for J; bases not matched to a gene: 4.

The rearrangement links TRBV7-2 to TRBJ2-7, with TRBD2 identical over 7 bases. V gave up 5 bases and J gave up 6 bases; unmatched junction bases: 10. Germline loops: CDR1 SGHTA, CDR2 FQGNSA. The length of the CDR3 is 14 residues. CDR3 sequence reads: CASSPVGGKGEQYF. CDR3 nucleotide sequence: TGTGCCAGCAGCCCCGTCGGGGGGAAGGGCGAGCAGTACTTC.

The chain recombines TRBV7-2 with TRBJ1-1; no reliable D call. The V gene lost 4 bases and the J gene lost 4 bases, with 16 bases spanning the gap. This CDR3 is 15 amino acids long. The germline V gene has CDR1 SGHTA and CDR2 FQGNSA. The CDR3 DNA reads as TGTGCCAGCAGCTCGCTCGTAAGTTCCTCCACTGAAGCTTTCTTT. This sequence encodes CASSSLVSSSTEAFF.

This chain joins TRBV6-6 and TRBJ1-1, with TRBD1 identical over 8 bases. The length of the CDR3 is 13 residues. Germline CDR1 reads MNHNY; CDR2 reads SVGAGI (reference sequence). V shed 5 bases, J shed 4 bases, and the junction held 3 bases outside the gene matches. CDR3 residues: CASSVTGGTEAFF. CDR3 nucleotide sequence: TGTGCCAGCAGTGTCACAGGGGGCACTGAAGCTTTCTTT.

DNA for the CDR3: TGTGCCAGCTCACCCGGACAGGGCCAACGAACTGAAGCTTTCTTT. This gives the protein CASSPGQGQRTEAFF. The chain has TRBV18 and TRBJ1-1; TRBD1 aligns across 8 bases. Losses at the gene ends were 3 bases for V and 5 bases for J; bases not matched to a gene: 8. Germline V lookup: CDR1 KGHSH, CDR2 LQKENI. The CDR3 is made up of 15 amino acids.

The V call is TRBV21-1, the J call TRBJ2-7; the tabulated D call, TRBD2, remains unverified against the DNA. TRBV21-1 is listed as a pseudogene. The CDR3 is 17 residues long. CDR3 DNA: TGTGCCAGCAGCAAAGTTTCCCAAGCGGGGGGGGACGACGAGCAGTACTTC. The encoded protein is CASSKVSQAGGDDEQYF.

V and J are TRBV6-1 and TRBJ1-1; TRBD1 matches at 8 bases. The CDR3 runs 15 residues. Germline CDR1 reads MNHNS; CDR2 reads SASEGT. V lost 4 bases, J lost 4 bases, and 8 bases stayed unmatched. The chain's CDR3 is CASSADRGGGTEAFF. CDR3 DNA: TGTGCCAGCAGTGCAGACAGGGGCGGGGGCACTGAAGCTTTCTTT.

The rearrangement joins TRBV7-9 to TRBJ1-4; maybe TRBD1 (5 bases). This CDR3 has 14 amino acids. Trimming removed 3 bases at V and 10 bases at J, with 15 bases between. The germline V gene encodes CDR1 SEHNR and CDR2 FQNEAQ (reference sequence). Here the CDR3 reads CASSLALPGVKLFF. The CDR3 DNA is TGTGCCAGCAGCTTGGCTCTCCCGGGGGTAAAACTGTTTTTT.

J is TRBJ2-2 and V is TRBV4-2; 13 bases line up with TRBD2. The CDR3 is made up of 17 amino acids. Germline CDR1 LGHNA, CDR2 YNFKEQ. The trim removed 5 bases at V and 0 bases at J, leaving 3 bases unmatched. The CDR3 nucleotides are TGTGCCAGCAGCTGGACTAGCGGGGGCCCGAACACCGGGGAGCTGTTTTTT. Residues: CASSWTSGGPNTGELFF.

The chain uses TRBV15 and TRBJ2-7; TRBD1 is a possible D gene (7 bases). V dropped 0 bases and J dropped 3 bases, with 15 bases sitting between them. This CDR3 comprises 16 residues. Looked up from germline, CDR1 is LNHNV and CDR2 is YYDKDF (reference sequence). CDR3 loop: CATSRDGPGGNYEQYF. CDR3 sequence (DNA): TGTGCCACCAGCAGAGATGGGCCAGGGGGGAACTACGAGCAGTACTTC.